This paragraph reports one TCR beta chain. The antigen is unknown. Some clones are missing from TCRdb's copy, which holds only in-frame ones; the method was immunoSEQ multiplex PCR. The sample holds approximately 2,000 clones, roughly 70% seen once. The record originates from a study of coeliac disease. Study findings and constraints: Unbiased detection of gliadin-specific T cells was judged not feasible with this approach. Published gliadin-specific TRB sequences appeared in about 50% of the 18 coeliac samples, 1 of 6 controls. Lamina propria and intraepithelial cell fractions may contain each other's cells.

Each fraction contributed one 500,000-cell aliquot for sequencing. Germline CDR1 reads SGHRS; CDR2 reads YFSETQ. The V and J ends lost 5 bases and 8 bases, in that order; junction bases with no gene match: 6. The CDR3 has 13 amino acids. The sequence derives from a woman aged 45-65 years with celiac disease on a gluten-free diet. The source material was lamina propria lymphocytes from the gut. The chain is built from TRBV5-1 and TRBJ1-4, with 7 bases aligning to TRBD1. The CDR3 sequence is CASSPQGGEKLFF. CDR3 coding DNA: TGCGCCAGCAGTCCCCAGGGGGGAGAAAAACTGTTTTTT.